These 32 T cell receptor beta chains originate from one sample sequenced in a study of blood T cell repertoires in COVID-19. Data came from immunoSEQ multiplex PCR; TCRdb stores just in-frame clones and leaves some out. Among 85,000 to 120,000 clones listed, around four fifths were seen once. The specimen sequenced was peripheral blood. The source is a human donor in a cohort sampled during active COVID-19.

In its sample, this clone was seen a few times. The V gene is TRBV5-1, the J gene TRBJ2-7; no clear D. Trimming removed 0 bases at V and 2 bases at J, with 9 bases between. The CDR3 has 14 residues. Germline CDR1 and CDR2: SGHRS and YFSETQ. The CDR3 DNA is TGCGCCAGCAGCTTGGCCAGTTCAGCCTACGAGCAGTACTTC. It is translated as CASSLASSAYEQYF. Full variable domain (outside the CDR3, taken from reference TRBV5-1 and TRBJ2-7): KAGVTQTPRYLIKTRGQQVTLSCSPISGHRSVSWYQQTPGQGLQFLFEYFSETQRNKGNFPGRFSGRQFSNSRSEMNVSTLELGDSALYLCASSLASSAYEQYFGPGTRLTVT.

The chain combines TRBV6-1 with TRBJ1-2; 9 bases fit TRBD1. V trimming: 3 bases; J trimming: 6 bases; junction bases outside the gene matches: 2. The CDR3 covers 13 residues. Looked up from germline, CDR1 is MNHNS and CDR2 is SASEGT. CDR3 sequence reads: CASSEDRGHGYTF. Written as DNA, the CDR3 is TGTGCCAGCAGTGAGGACAGGGGTCATGGCTACACCTTC.

In its sample, this clone was seen a few times. This chain connects TRBV18 to TRBJ1-2, with D uncertain. Trimming pared 3 bases from V and 4 bases from J, leaving 9 bases between. Germline V gene lookup returns CDR1 KGHSH and CDR2 LQKENI. This CDR3 has 13 amino acids. The CDR3 coding sequence is TGTGCCAGCTCACCGGGGAGGATCTATGGCTACACCTTC. Its translation is CASSPGRIYGYTF.

This clone has more than one count but fewer than ten. The chain employs TRBV4-2 and TRBJ1-1; TRBD1 aligns across 7 bases. Germline CDR1 reads LGHNA; CDR2 reads YNFKEQ. Trimming removed 7 bases from V and 4 bases from J; junction bases left unmatched: 9. The CDR3 contains 14 residues. CDR3 coding DNA: TGTGCCAGCACTGAGACAGGGCATCCCACTGAAGCTTTCTTT. Protein product: CASTETGHPTEAFF.

The chain joins TRBV28 to TRBJ1-1, with D perhaps TRBD1 (6 bases). V lost 2 bases and J 5 bases, leaving 12 bases between the germline ends. This CDR3 contains 14 residues. Germline V gene sequence: CDR1 MDHEN, CDR2 SYDVKM. The CDR3 region is CASSLPTGKTEAFF. For the CDR3, the DNA is TGTGCCAGCAGTTTACCTACAGGGAAAACTGAAGCTTTCTTT.

V gene TRBV6-2 or TRBV6-3 combines with J gene TRBJ1-2; maybe TRBD1 (6 bases). Between the trimmed V and J ends, which lost 4 bases and 7 bases, there was a span of 13 bases. The CDR3 runs 13 residues. Germline loops: CDR1 MNHEY, CDR2 SVGEGT. The CDR3 DNA sequence: TGTGCCAGCAGTTGGGGAAACAGGGTTGGCTACACCTTC. This translates into CASSWGNRVGYTF.

The chain joins TRBV5-5 to TRBJ2-5; 9 bases are a match to TRBD2. V lost 5 bases and J lost 0; bases outside the gene matches: 2. CDR3 length: 14 amino acids. CDR1 SGHKS and CDR2 YYEKEE come from the germline V gene (reference sequence). The CDR3 region has the DNA TGTGCCAGCAGAGTAGCGGGGGACCAAGAGACCCAGTACTTC. It translates to CASRVAGDQETQYF.

This sequence joins TRBV28 and TRBJ2-4, with a possible D match to TRBD2 (5 bases). Trimming shortened V by 6 bases and J by 6 bases, and 15 bases separated the two germline ends. This CDR3 contains 14 residues. Germline lookup yields CDR1 MDHEN and CDR2 SYDVKM. CDR3 bases: TGTGCCAGCAGCCCTCTCGGGGTGGCAAACATTCAGTACTTC. It translates to CASSPLGVANIQYF.

V is TRBV5-1 and J is TRBJ2-3; TRBD2 is a possible D gene (6 bases). The V end was cut by 3 bases, the J end by 1 base, with 12 bases between. The germline V gene has CDR1 SGHRS and CDR2 YFSETQ. The CDR3 totals 15 residues. The CDR3: CASSSGAPRTDTQYF. The CDR3 bases are TGCGCCAGCAGCTCGGGAGCCCCTCGCACAGATACGCAGTATTTT.

As regards this clone: The sample contains more than one DNA sequence encoding this CDR3. The chain has TRBV11-2 and TRBJ1-2, with a possible D match to TRBD1 (5 bases). Germline CDR1 and CDR2: SGHAT and FQNNGV. The V and J ends lost 1 base and 2 bases respectively, with 11 bases between them. CDR3 size: 15 residues. The CDR3 nucleotides are TGTGCCAGCAGCTTAGTTGGGGGGTGGAACTATGGCTACACCTTC. Its translation is CASSLVGGWNYGYTF.

This chain uses TRBV28 with TRBJ1-1, with 7 positions matching TRBD1. CDR1 is MDHEN and CDR2 is SYDVKM in the germline V gene. Trimming cost V 8 bases and J 1 base; bases outside gene matches: 10. The CDR3 length is 15 residues. CDR3: CASGTDRDANTEAFF. In DNA, the CDR3 is TGTGCCAGCGGGACCGACAGGGACGCGAACACTGAAGCTTTCTTT.

J is TRBJ2-7 and V is TRBV30, with 9 nucleotides matching TRBD1. The V gene end was trimmed by 5 bases and the J gene end by 4 bases; junction bases not matched to a gene: 6. Germline CDR1 is GTSNPN and CDR2 is SVGIG (reference sequence). The CDR3 is made up of 13 amino acids. CDR3 DNA: TGTGCCTGGGTACAGGGGGCAGGGTACGAGCAGTACTTC. It encodes CAWVQGAGYEQYF.

The count of this clone is one. The rearrangement uses TRBV19 and TRBJ1-1, with TRBD1 as a possible D gene (5 bases). Deletions cut 6 bases from V and 9 bases from J, with 20 bases between. CDR1 is LNHDA, CDR2 SQIVND, per germline (reference sequence). The length of the CDR3 is 14 residues. For the CDR3, the DNA is TGTGCCAGTAGAATCAGCCAGGGAGGGCCCAAAGCTTTCTTT. Translated, it gives CASRISQGGPKAFF.

The chain joins TRBV18 to TRBJ1-3; tentatively, D is TRBD1 (6 bases). Germline loops: CDR1 KGHSH, CDR2 LQKENI. CDR3 size: 17 residues. Trimming took off 0 bases at V and 0 bases at J, with 12 bases between the two ends. The CDR3 sequence: CASSPPRQANSGNTIYF. CDR3 in DNA: TGTGCCAGCTCACCACCGCGACAGGCTAACTCTGGAAACACCATATATTTT.

V and J are TRBV4-2 and TRBJ2-7; D is undetermined. CDR3 length: 14 residues. Trimming cost V 0 bases and J 2 bases, with 8 bases left between them. Germline V gives CDR1 LGHNA, CDR2 YNFKEQ. The CDR3 bases are TGTGCCAGCAGCCAAGAGAGGTCAGCCTACGAGCAGTACTTC. Its protein is CASSQERSAYEQYF.

This clone has just one count. This chain connects TRBV11-3 to TRBJ1-2, with D tentatively TRBD1 (6 bases). With 8 bases removed from V and 2 bases from J, the gap between germline ends came to 24 bases. Looked up from germline, CDR1 is SGHNT and CDR2 is YENEEA. The CDR3 runs 17 residues. CDR3 in amino acids: CASGGWLTGFLNYGYTF. The CDR3 DNA sequence: TGTGCCAGCGGGGGATGGCTAACAGGGTTCTTGAACTATGGCTACACCTTC.

The chain employs TRBV5-4 and TRBJ2-7; 9 bases agree with TRBD1. J gave up 4 bases and V 4 bases, and 9 bases lay outside the gene matches. The length of the CDR3 is 15 residues. CDR1 SGHNT and CDR2 YYREEE come from the germline V gene (reference sequence). The CDR3 DNA is TGTGCCAGCAGCCGGACCGGGACAGGGTTATACGAGCAGTACTTC. Its translation is CASSRTGTGLYEQYF.

This clone was seen a single time. V usage is TRBV5-1 and J usage is TRBJ1-1, with 9 bases fitting TRBD1. Losses at the gene ends were 0 bases for V and 10 bases for J; bases not matched to a gene: 13. Germline CDR1 is SGHRS and CDR2 is YFSETQ. This CDR3 is built from 16 residues. This CDR3 reads CASSLGASRQGGRAFF. The CDR3 nucleotides read TGCGCCAGCAGCTTGGGGGCGTCTAGACAGGGGGGCAGAGCTTTCTTT.

The J gene is TRBJ2-7, the V gene TRBV28, with 10 nucleotides matching TRBD1. This CDR3 contains 15 residues. J was trimmed by 7 bases and V by 5 bases; bases with no gene match: 11. Germline lookup yields CDR1 MDHEN and CDR2 SYDVKM. DNA for the CDR3: TGTGCCAGCAGTCAAACCGGGACAGGGGCCAGGGAGCAGTACTTC. Protein sequence: CASSQTGTGAREQYF.

CDR3 coding DNA: TGTGCCAGTCAAGGGGGCCTTAGGCAGCCCCAGCATTTT. Encoded protein: CASQGGLRQPQHF. J is TRBJ1-5 and V is TRBV2; 7 bases agree with TRBD1. Trimming took 9 bases from V and 7 from J; bases not matched to a gene: 9. The CDR3 has 13 residues. Germline loops: CDR1 SNHLY, CDR2 FYNNEI. The full variable domain, rest sourced from reference TRBV2 and TRBJ1-5, is EPEVTQTPSHQVTQMGQEVILRCVPISNHLYFYWYRQILGQKVEFLVSFYNNEISEKSEIFDDQFSVERPDGSNFTLKIRSTKLEDSAMYFCASQGGLRQPQHFGDGTRLSIL.

This chain connects TRBV5-1 to TRBJ2-3; possible D gene TRBD2, 6 bases. The CDR3 extends over 16 amino acids. Germline V CDR1 and CDR2: SGHRS, YFSETQ. Between the trimmed V and J ends, which lost 4 bases and 0 bases, there was a span of 15 bases. CDR3 DNA sequence: TGCGCCAGCAGCGGGGGGACGGGACCTAGCACAGATACGCAGTATTTT. Its protein is CASSGGTGPSTDTQYF.

The chain is built from TRBV28 and TRBJ1-5, with a tentative D call TRBD1 (5 bases). V lost 9 bases and J 1 base, leaving 10 bases between the germline ends. The CDR3 has 13 residues. Per germline, CDR1 MDHEN and CDR2 SYDVKM. The CDR3 bases are TGTGCCAGTAACCGGGGGAGCAATCAGCCCCAGCATTTT. Protein product: CASNRGSNQPQHF.

CDR3 DNA sequence: TGTGCCAGCAGCTTCTGGGACACCCAAGAGACCCAGTACTTC. As protein: CASSFWDTQETQYF. The chain uses TRBV5-6 and TRBJ2-5; maybe TRBD1 (6 bases). Germline CDR1 and CDR2: SGHDT and YYEEEE. The CDR3 loop spans 14 amino acids. Trimming removed 2 bases from V and 1 base from J, with 9 bases in between.

The J gene is TRBJ2-2, the V gene TRBV11-2; TRBD2 is a possible D gene (7 bases). V was clipped by 0 bases and J by 4 bases, with 12 bases between them. CDR1 and CDR2 (germline): SGHAT, FQNNGV. The CDR3 consists of 16 residues. The CDR3 bases are TGTGCCAGCAGCTTAGAGGGGGGGCGTATCACCGGGGAGCTGTTTTTT. Amino acid sequence: CASSLEGGRITGELFF.

The chain carries TRBV7-9 and TRBJ1-2, with a possible D match to TRBD1 (6 bases). Germline loops: CDR1 SEHNR, CDR2 FQNEAQ (reference sequence). The CDR3 extends over 15 amino acids. V was pared by 0 bases and J by 8 bases, with 16 bases between. The CDR3 bases are TGTGCCAGCAGCTTAGCGCAGGACAGCTTGCAGGGCTACACCTTC. Translated: CASSLAQDSLQGYTF.

In its sample, this clone was seen once. The genes are TRBV27 and TRBJ1-1; TRBD1 is a possible D gene (5 bases). With 3 bases removed from V and 7 bases from J, the gap between germline ends came to 18 bases. The germline V gene encodes CDR1 MNHEY and CDR2 SMNVEV (reference sequence). The CDR3 spans 15 residues. CDR3 DNA: TGTGCCAGCAGTTTTGGTTCAAGGGGCCGGAGTGAAGCTTTCTTT. Its translation: CASSFGSRGRSEAFF.

This rearrangement joins TRBV18 to TRBJ2-2; 9 bases are a match to TRBD1. CDR3 length equals 15 residues. The germline V gene encodes CDR1 KGHSH and CDR2 LQKENI. V trimming: 4 bases; J trimming: 4 bases; junction bases outside the gene matches: 4. The CDR3 loop is CASSLGQGTTGELFF. The CDR3 bases are TGTGCCAGCTCACTGGGACAGGGCACCACCGGGGAGCTGTTTTTT.

The J gene is TRBJ1-1, the V gene TRBV10-3, with TRBD1 matching over 7 bases. The CDR3 extends over 14 amino acids. CDR1 ENHRY and CDR2 SYGVKD come from the germline V gene. V was clipped by 8 bases and J by 0 bases; unmatched bases: 6. The CDR3 region has the DNA TGTGCCATCGGGGCAGGGGGTCTGAACACTGAAGCTTTCTTT. Translated, it gives CAIGAGGLNTEAFF.

The chain couples TRBV2 to TRBJ1-2; 7 nucleotides line up with TRBD1. The V gene's germline CDR1 is SNHLY and CDR2 FYNNEI. The CDR3 runs to 14 residues. Trimming removed 7 bases from V and 8 bases from J; junction bases left unmatched: 13. In DNA form, the CDR3 reads TGTGCCAGCATTCCCCTCAGGGGGTTCGGCGGCTACACCTTC. Protein: CASIPLRGFGGYTF.

V usage is TRBV6-6 and J usage is TRBJ2-3; 12 positions match TRBD2. The CDR3 covers 16 residues. CDR1 MNHNY and CDR2 SVGAGI come from the germline V gene (reference sequence). With 7 bases clipped from V and 5 bases from J, the junction kept 10 bases outside the gene matches. Written as DNA, the CDR3 is TGTGCCAGCAACCCACCTAGCGGGGGGGCCATAGATACGCAGTATTTT. As protein: CASNPPSGGAIDTQYF.

The CDR3 sequence: CASSLSLAQDGYTF. The CDR3 region has the DNA TGTGCCAGCAGCTTGTCTTTGGCGCAGGATGGCTACACCTTC. This chain links TRBV5-4 with TRBJ1-2; D is unresolved. Trimming took off 1 base at V and 6 bases at J, with 13 bases between the two ends. The CDR3 runs 14 residues. Germline V gene lookup returns CDR1 SGHNT and CDR2 YYREEE (reference sequence).

The chain couples TRBV7-8 to TRBJ2-2; perhaps TRBD1 as D (6 bases). V was pared by 4 bases and J by 2 bases, with 14 bases between. CDR1 SGHVS and CDR2 FQNEAQ come from the germline V gene. CDR3 length: 16 residues. CDR3 region: CASSSGQPFNTGELFF. The CDR3 bases are TGTGCCAGCAGCTCAGGACAGCCTTTTAACACCGGGGAGCTGTTTTTT.